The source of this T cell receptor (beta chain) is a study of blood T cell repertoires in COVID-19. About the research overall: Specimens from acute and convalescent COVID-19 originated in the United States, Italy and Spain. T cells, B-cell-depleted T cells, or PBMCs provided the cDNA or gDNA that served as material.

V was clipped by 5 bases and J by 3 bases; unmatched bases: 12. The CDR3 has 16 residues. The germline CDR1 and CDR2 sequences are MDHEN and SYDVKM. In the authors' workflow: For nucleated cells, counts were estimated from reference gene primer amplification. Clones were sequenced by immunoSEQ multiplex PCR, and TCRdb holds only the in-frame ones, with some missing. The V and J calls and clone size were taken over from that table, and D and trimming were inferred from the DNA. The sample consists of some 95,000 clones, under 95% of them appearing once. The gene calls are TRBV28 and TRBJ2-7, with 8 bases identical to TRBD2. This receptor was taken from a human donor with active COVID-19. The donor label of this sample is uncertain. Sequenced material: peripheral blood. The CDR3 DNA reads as TGTGCCAGCAGTCACAATATAGCGGGGCCGTTCTACGAGCAGTACTTC. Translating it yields CASSHNIAGPFYEQYF.